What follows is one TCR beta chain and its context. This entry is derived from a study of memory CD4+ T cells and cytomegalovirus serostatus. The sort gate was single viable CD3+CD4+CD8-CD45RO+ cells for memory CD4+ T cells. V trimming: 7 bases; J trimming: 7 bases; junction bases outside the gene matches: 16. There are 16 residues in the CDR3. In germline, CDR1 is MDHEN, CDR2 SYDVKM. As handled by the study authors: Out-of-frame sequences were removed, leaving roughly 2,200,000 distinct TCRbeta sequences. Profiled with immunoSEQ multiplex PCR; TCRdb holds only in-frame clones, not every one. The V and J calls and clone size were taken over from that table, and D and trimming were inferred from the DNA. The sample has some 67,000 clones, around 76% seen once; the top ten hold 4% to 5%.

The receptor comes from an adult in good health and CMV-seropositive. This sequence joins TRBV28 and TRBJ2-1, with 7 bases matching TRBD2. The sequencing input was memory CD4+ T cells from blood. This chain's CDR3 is CASIIHGLADRNEQFF. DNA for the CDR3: TGTGCCAGCATCATTCATGGGCTAGCGGACCGTAATGAGCAGTTCTTC.